This TCR beta chain was profiled in a study of shared clonotypes between healthy human individuals. Overall study context: The study enrolled two women and a few men aged 18 to 49. The study, taken as a whole, reports: Enrolling few donors narrowed the genetic and exposure-history diversity that was represented.

Method: immunoSEQ multiplex PCR; TCRdb's copy keeps in-frame clones and lacks some. The sample lists approximately 1.1 million clones; about 80% were seen once. Trimming took 2 bases from V and 6 from J, leaving 9 bases between them. The CDR3 spans 12 residues. Germline V gene lookup returns CDR1 SGHRS and CDR2 YFSETQ. Worth noting for this clone: Its target is unknown.

The receptor was isolated from a man aged 18-30 years in good health. Some clones in this sample may be carry-over from other donors' samples. Sequencing used memory CD4+ T cells from PBMCs. The sample's subset: CD45RA-negative fraction. The chain uses TRBV5-1 and TRBJ2-7, with D tentatively TRBD1 or TRBD2 (5 bases each). The CDR3 spells CASSFAGSEQYF. CDR3 in DNA: TGCGCCAGCAGCTTCGCAGGGAGCGAGCAGTACTTC.